This passage covers 24 T cell receptor beta chains from one sample sequenced in a study of T-cell reconstitution after alpha-beta-depleted transplantation in children (dated by TCRdb to between 2015 and 2016). Receptors were amplified or captured by PCR. TCRdb shows the sequencer as Illumina HiSeq 2500. TCR libraries were prepared with molecular barcoding, using unique molecular identifiers to normalize TCRbeta repertoire quantification. Clones were called with MiXCR by TCRdb after fastp trimmed the public reads at Q25, and only in-frame beta chains were retained. When rows share a CDR3 protein, they turn into one entry using the most common DNA and genes. The sample table lists about 470,000 distinct CDR3 sequences, around two fifths of them with a count of one. The ten top clones hold around a quarter of the sample. What the treatment or condition label conveys for this sample: allogeneic hematopoietic cell transplantation with graft depleted of TCRalphabeta T cells and CD19 B cells.

Sample: PBMCs, taken before TCRalphabeta/CD19-depleted stem cell transplant. These receptors came from a girl aged 2 to 10 with aplastic anemia, due to receive a stem cell transplant.

Only a few counts were recorded for this clonotype. This chain uses TRBV3-1 with TRBJ1-2, with D unclear. V was shortened by 3 bases and J by 0 bases, with 2 bases between the two germline ends. The CDR3 spans 12 residues. CDR1 and CDR2 (germline): LGHDT, YNNKEL (reference sequence). CDR3 residues: CASSQTNYGYTF. The CDR3 DNA sequence: TGTGCCAGCAGCCAGACTAACTATGGCTACACCTTC.

This clonotype showed up just once. This chain uses TRBV20-1 with TRBJ2-2; 7 bases match TRBD1. CDR1 is DFQATT, CDR2 SNEGSKA, per germline (reference sequence). Unmatched junction bases numbered 5, after V lost 6 bases and J lost 7 bases. This CDR3 region has 12 residues. The CDR3 coding sequence is TGCAGTGCCCGACAGGGCGTCGGGGAGCTGTTTTTT. Amino acid sequence: CSARQGVGELFF.

The rearrangement joins TRBV5-1 to TRBJ2-1; no clear D gene. CDR1 and CDR2 (germline): SGHRS, YFSETQ. V lost 4 bases, J lost 6 bases, and 14 bases lay in between. This CDR3 spans 14 amino acids. This CDR3 is CASSSRGFVNEQFF. The CDR3 nucleotides are TGCGCCAGCAGCAGCCGCGGATTCGTCAATGAGCAGTTCTTC.

The CDR3 protein is CSARYGVGETQYF. CDR3 bases: TGCAGTGCTAGATACGGGGTAGGAGAGACCCAGTACTTC. The gene calls are TRBV20-1 and TRBJ2-5; D may be TRBD2 (5 bases). V lost 2 bases and J 4 bases, leaving 11 bases between the germline ends. Germline CDR1 is DFQATT and CDR2 is SNEGSKA (reference sequence). The CDR3 covers 13 residues.

This clonotype was observed a few times. The CDR3 loop reads CASSSSLAGYTYEQYF. CDR3 sequence (DNA): TGTGCCAGCAGTTCCTCACTAGCGGGTTATACCTACGAGCAGTACTTC. V and J are TRBV27 and TRBJ2-7; 9 bases are shared with TRBD2. The trim removed 4 bases at V and 2 bases at J, leaving 9 bases unmatched. Germline CDR1 and CDR2: MNHEY and SMNVEV (reference sequence). CDR3 length: 16 residues.

This clonotype has only a few counts. The genes are TRBV20-1 and TRBJ2-4, with D perhaps being TRBD1 or TRBD2 (5 bases each). Trimming removed 2 bases from V and 5 bases from J, with 16 bases in between. The CDR3 consists of 15 residues. CDR1 and CDR2 from the germline V gene are DFQATT and SNEGSKA (reference sequence). The CDR3 DNA sequence: TGCAGTGCTAGAAGACCAGGGAGCGCCGAAAACATTCAGTACTTC. It is translated as CSARRPGSAENIQYF.

This clonotype was seen more than once but under ten times. CDR3 protein: CSARRTPVETLHF. The CDR3 nucleotides are TGCAGTGCTAGGAGGACCCCGGTTGAAACCCTCCACTTT. V and J are TRBV20-1 and TRBJ1-6; D remains unclear. Germline CDR1 DFQATT, CDR2 SNEGSKA (reference sequence). The CDR3 contains 13 residues. V was clipped by 3 bases and J by 14 bases, with 17 bases between them.

There are a few counts of this clonotype. The V gene is TRBV6-1, the J gene TRBJ1-2, with D tentatively TRBD1 (6 bases). This CDR3 contains 13 residues. V dropped 8 bases and J dropped 4 bases, with 14 bases sitting between them. Per the germline V gene, CDR1 is MNHNS and CDR2 is SASEGT. CDR3 in amino acids: CASSRQASYGYTF. Written as DNA, the CDR3 is TGTGCCAGCTCTAGACAGGCCTCCTATGGCTACACCTTC.

The chain has TRBV6-1 and TRBJ1-4; possibly TRBD1 for D (6 bases). Germline V gene sequence: CDR1 MNHNS, CDR2 SASEGT. The CDR3 spans 16 residues. Trimming shortened V by 6 bases and J by 8 bases, and 22 bases separated the two germline ends. CDR3 bases: TGTGCCAGCAGGGCCCCTTCAGCGGGGGGCAACGAAAAACTGTTTTTT. Translating it yields CASRAPSAGGNEKLFF.

The gene calls are TRBV20-1 and TRBJ2-1; 7 bases are shared with TRBD2. The junction had 11 bases not matched to a gene; V was cut back by 0 bases and J by 9 bases. This CDR3 has 15 amino acids. CDR1 is DFQATT and CDR2 is SNEGSKA in the germline V gene (reference sequence). The CDR3 DNA is TGCAGTGCTAGAGATCTTGCGGGAGTATATGGTGAGCAGTTCTTC. This gives the protein CSARDLAGVYGEQFF.

V usage is TRBV13 and J usage is TRBJ1-3; tentative D call: TRBD1 (5 bases). V was shortened by 5 bases and J by 2 bases, with 16 bases between the two germline ends. Germline lookup yields CDR1 PRHDT and CDR2 FYEKMQ (reference sequence). The CDR3 extends over 16 amino acids. CDR3 protein: CASSPYSRDPGNTIYF. The DNA of the CDR3 is TGTGCCAGCAGCCCTTACTCCCGGGACCCTGGAAACACCATATATTTT. The full variable domain, completed using reference TRBV13 and TRBJ1-3, is AAGVIQSPRHLIKEKRETATLKCYPIPRHDTVYWYQQGPGQDPQFLISFYEKMQSDKGSIPDRFSAQQFSDYHSELNMSSLELGDSALYFCASSPYSRDPGNTIYFGEGSWLTVV.

The chain employs TRBV20-1 and TRBJ1-1; no definite D call. CDR1 is DFQATT and CDR2 is SNEGSKA in the germline V gene (reference sequence). The CDR3 loop spans 11 amino acids. Between the trimmed V and J ends, which lost 5 bases and 1 base, there was a span of 5 bases. Written as DNA, the CDR3 is TGCAGTGCTTTCGAGAACACTGAAGCTTTCTTT. As protein: CSAFENTEAFF.

The chain has TRBV4-2 and TRBJ1-2; D ambiguous. The CDR3 runs to 11 residues. With 1 base removed from V and 6 bases from J, the gap between germline ends came to 3 bases. Germline CDR1 is LGHNA and CDR2 is YNFKEQ. The CDR3 is CASSQGDGYTF. The CDR3 DNA sequence: TGTGCCAGCAGCCAAGGGGATGGCTACACCTTC.

In this sample, this clonotype turned up many times. The chain links TRBV12-3 or TRBV12-4 to TRBJ2-3; TRBD2 matches 9 bases. With 2 bases clipped from V and 5 bases from J, the junction kept 11 bases outside the gene matches. The CDR3 has 17 amino acids. The CDR3 loop is CASSLMASGIAGDTQYF. The CDR3 DNA sequence: TGTGCCAGCAGTTTAATGGCTAGCGGGATAGCAGGAGATACGCAGTATTTT.

This rearrangement joins TRBV7-2 to TRBJ2-1; 7 nucleotides align to TRBD2. The germline CDR1 and CDR2 sequences are SGHTA and FQGNSA. The CDR3 extends over 16 amino acids. With 1 base clipped from V and 8 bases from J, the junction kept 11 bases outside the gene matches. The CDR3 DNA reads TGTGCCAGCAGCTTAGTAGGAGGGAGGGCCTGGGATGAGCAGTTCTTC. This sequence encodes CASSLVGGRAWDEQFF.

This clonotype has just a few counts. The chain joins TRBV20-1 to TRBJ1-2; a weak D match, TRBD1 (6 bases). The CDR3 covers 14 residues. Germline CDR1 reads DFQATT; CDR2 reads SNEGSKA (reference sequence). Trimming pared 3 bases from V and 7 bases from J, leaving 18 bases between. The chain's CDR3 is CSASTRQGYVGYTF. The DNA of the CDR3 is TGCAGTGCTAGTACCCGGCAGGGGTACGTTGGCTACACCTTC.

V and J are TRBV15 and TRBJ2-7, with no clear D. This CDR3 spans 11 amino acids. Trimming removed 9 bases from V and 0 bases from J, with 6 bases in between. The germline V gene has CDR1 LNHNV and CDR2 YYDKDF (reference sequence). The CDR3 spells CATSSSYEQYF. DNA for the CDR3: TGTGCCACGTCGAGCTCCTACGAGCAGTACTTC.

This chain links TRBV12-3 or TRBV12-4 with TRBJ2-7, with D maybe TRBD2 (6 bases). The CDR3 loop spans 12 amino acids. Trimming shortened V by 4 bases and J by 4 bases, and 8 bases separated the two germline ends. The CDR3 here is CASSWGLYEQYF. In DNA form, the CDR3 reads TGTGCCAGCAGTTGGGGACTTTACGAGCAGTACTTC.

The gene calls are TRBV20-1 and TRBJ2-1; TRBD2 agrees at 7 bases. Germline trimming cut 0 bases from V and 8 bases from J; bases unmatched to any gene: 4. This CDR3 has 13 amino acids. Germline CDR1 DFQATT, CDR2 SNEGSKA (reference sequence). CDR3 amino acids: CSARDMAGDEQFF. The CDR3 DNA follows: TGCAGTGCTAGAGATATGGCGGGAGATGAGCAGTTCTTC.

The V gene is TRBV3-1, the J gene TRBJ2-5, with D possibly matching TRBD2 (5 bases). V was clipped by 4 bases and J by 6 bases, with 21 bases between them. The CDR3 length is 16 residues. Germline CDR1 reads LGHDT; CDR2 reads YNNKEL (reference sequence). CDR3 DNA: TGTGCCAGCAGCCCCCAAGGCGGGTTAGGCTATAAGACCCAGTACTTC. Translated: CASSPQGGLGYKTQYF.

This clonotype was picked up many times. This chain joins TRBV24-1 and TRBJ2-2, with unresolved D. The CDR3 covers 16 residues. Trimming cost V 3 bases and J 2 bases, with 12 bases left between them. From germline, CDR1 is KGHDR and CDR2 SFDVKD. This CDR3 is CATSDHRTVNTGELFF. The CDR3 DNA reads TGTGCCACCAGTGATCATCGGACGGTCAACACCGGGGAGCTGTTTTTT.

This rearrangement joins TRBV7-3 to TRBJ2-3; 12 positions agree with TRBD2. Per the germline V gene, CDR1 is SGHTA and CDR2 is FQGTGA. V shed 3 bases, J shed 1 base, and the junction held 14 bases outside the gene matches. The CDR3 covers 20 residues. The CDR3 region has the DNA TGTGCCAGCAGCTTGGGGGCGACTAGCGGGAGATTTATTGGCACAGATACGCAGTATTTT. Translation gives CASSLGATSGRFIGTDTQYF.

This clonotype was detected a few times. The chain uses TRBV18 and TRBJ2-7, with D unclear. CDR1 and CDR2 from the germline V gene are KGHSH and LQKENI. The CDR3 spans 12 residues. Trimming left V 4 bases short and J 2 bases short, with 6 bases between. In DNA, the CDR3 is TGTGCCAGCTCACTCAGAACCTACGAGCAGTACTTC. Translation: CASSLRTYEQYF.

This clonotype has a handful of counts. This chain joins TRBV5-1 and TRBJ2-3, with 9 nucleotides matching TRBD2. Germline CDR1 reads SGHRS; CDR2 reads YFSETQ. The length of the CDR3 is 16 residues. After removal of 4 bases from V and 4 bases from J, the junction contained 10 bases not matched to a gene. The CDR3 nucleotides read TGCGCCAGCAGCCTGCCTCTTAGCGGGAGCGCAGATACGCAGTATTTT. Translation gives CASSLPLSGSADTQYF.